The text below deals with one T cell receptor (beta chain). The antigen remains unidentified. This entry comes from a study of cytomegalovirus exposure and HLA in healthy donors. Findings of the study overall: Researchers catalogued about 160 TCR beta chains as cytomegalovirus-associated. In a later analysis, parvovirus B19, influenza, CMV and Epstein-Barr virus appeared linked to several top co-occurrence clusters.

PCR was performed using 60 Vbeta and 13 Jbeta primers. Using immunoSEQ multiplex PCR, the repertoire was profiled, and TCRdb retains in-frame clones only, with some absent. The sample lists approximately 200,000 clones; 65% to 90% were seen once. The CDR3 is 14 amino acids. V was clipped by 1 base and J by 6 bases, with 12 bases between them. Per the germline V gene, CDR1 is SGHRS and CDR2 is YFSETQ. The TCR sequence derives from a girl between 5 and 17 years old in good health and CMV-seronegative. The material sequenced was PBMCs. V gene TRBV5-1 combines with J gene TRBJ2-3; perhaps TRBD2 as D (6 bases). Here the CDR3 reads CASSLIRERDTQYF. The CDR3 DNA reads as TGCGCCAGCAGCTTGATCCGGGAGAGGGATACGCAGTATTTT.